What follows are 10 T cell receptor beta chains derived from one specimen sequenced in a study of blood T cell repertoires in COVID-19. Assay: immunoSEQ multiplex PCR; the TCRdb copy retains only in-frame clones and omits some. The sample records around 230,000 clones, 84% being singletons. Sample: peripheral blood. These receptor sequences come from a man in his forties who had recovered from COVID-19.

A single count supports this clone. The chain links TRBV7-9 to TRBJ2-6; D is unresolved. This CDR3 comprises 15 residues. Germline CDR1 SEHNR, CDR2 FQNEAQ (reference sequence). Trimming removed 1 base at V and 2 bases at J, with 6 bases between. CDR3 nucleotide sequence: TGTGCCAGCAGCTTAGGCCAGACTGGGGCCAACGTCCTGACTTTC. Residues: CASSLGQTGANVLTF.

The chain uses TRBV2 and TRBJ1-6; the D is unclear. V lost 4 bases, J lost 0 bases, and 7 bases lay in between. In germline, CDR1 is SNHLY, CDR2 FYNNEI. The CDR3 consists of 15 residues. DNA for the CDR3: TGTGCCAGCAGTGCACAGAGCTCCTATAATTCACCCCTCCACTTT. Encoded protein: CASSAQSSYNSPLHF.

CDR3 amino acids: CASSISGRGGNTIYF. Written as DNA, the CDR3 is TGTGCCAGCAGTATCTCCGGGAGAGGTGGAAACACCATATATTTT. This chain uses TRBV6-4 with TRBJ1-3; no clear D. The CDR3 is 15 amino acids. The V end lost 5 bases, the J end lost 3 bases, and 14 bases lay between the germline ends. Germline V gene lookup returns CDR1 MRHNA and CDR2 SNTAGT.

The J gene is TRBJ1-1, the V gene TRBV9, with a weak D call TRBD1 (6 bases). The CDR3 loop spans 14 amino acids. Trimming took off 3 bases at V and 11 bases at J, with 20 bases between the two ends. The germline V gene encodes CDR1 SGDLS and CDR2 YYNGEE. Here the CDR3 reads CASSGSGTSLFAFF. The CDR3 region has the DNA TGTGCCAGCAGCGGGAGCGGGACAAGTTTATTCGCTTTCTTT.

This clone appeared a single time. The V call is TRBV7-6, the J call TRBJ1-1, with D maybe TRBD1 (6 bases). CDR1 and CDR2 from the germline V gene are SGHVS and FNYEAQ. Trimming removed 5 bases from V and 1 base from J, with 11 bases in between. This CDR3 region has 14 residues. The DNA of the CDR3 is TGTGCCAGCAGCCAGAGGGGGGGGAACACTGAAGCTTTCTTT. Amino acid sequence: CASSQRGGNTEAFF.

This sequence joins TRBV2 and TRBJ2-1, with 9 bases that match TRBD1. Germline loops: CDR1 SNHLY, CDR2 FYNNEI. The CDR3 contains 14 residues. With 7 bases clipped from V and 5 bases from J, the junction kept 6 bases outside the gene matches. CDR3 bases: TGTGCCAGCATCCGGGACAGGGTCGACAATGAGCAGTTCTTC. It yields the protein CASIRDRVDNEQFF.

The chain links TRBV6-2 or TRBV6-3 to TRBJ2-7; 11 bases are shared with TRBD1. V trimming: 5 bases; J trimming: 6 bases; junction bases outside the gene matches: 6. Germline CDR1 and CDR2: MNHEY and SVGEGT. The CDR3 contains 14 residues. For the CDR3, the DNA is TGTGCCAGCAGTAGCCGGACAGGGGGCTCCGAGCAGTACTTC. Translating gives CASSSRTGGSEQYF.

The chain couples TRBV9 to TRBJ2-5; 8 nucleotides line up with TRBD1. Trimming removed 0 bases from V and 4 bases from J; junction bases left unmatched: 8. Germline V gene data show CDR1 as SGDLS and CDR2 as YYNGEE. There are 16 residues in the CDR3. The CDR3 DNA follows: TGTGCCAGCAGCGTAGGGCAGGGGGCGCGGGCAGAGACCCAGTACTTC. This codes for CASSVGQGARAETQYF.

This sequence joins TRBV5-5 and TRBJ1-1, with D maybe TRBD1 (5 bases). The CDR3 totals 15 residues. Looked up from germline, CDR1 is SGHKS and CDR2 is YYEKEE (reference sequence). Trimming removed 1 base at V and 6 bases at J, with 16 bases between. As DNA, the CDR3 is TGTGCCAGCAGCTTGATGGTATCGCAGGGTTCTGAAGCTTTCTTT. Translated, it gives CASSLMVSQGSEAFF.

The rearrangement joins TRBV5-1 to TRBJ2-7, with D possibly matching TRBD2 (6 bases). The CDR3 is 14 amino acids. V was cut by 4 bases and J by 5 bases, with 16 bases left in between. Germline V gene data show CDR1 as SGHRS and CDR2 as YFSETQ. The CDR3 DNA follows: TGCGCCAGCAGCCCGCGGGAAGGACCGGACGAGCAGTACTTC. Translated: CASSPREGPDEQYF.